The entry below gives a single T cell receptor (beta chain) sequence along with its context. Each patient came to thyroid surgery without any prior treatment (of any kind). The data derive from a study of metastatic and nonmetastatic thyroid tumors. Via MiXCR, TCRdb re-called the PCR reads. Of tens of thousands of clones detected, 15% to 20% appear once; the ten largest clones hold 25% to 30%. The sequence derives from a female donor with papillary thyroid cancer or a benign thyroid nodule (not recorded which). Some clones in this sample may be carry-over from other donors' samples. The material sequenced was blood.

The CDR3 bases are TGTGCCAGTGGACGGGGGAGAGTGTACGAGCAGTACTTC. The encoded protein is CASGRGRVYEQYF. The genes are TRBV28 and TRBJ2-7, with TRBD2 as a possible D gene (6 bases). The CDR3 totals 13 residues. CDR1 is MDHEN and CDR2 is SYDVKM in the germline V gene. Trimming pared 9 bases from V and 4 bases from J, leaving 16 bases between.